Each of the 32 T cell receptor beta chains below was sequenced from the same sample in a study of immune characterization of retroperitoneal liposarcoma. TCRdb reprocessed the PCR reads with MiXCR, giving one entry per CDR3 protein. Seen here are 8,200 or so distinct CDR3 sequences, just over 40% observed once, and the top ten hold 15%. Material: tumor tissue. The receptors here all came from a male donor with retroperitoneal liposarcoma.

By frequency in the sample, this clonotype is medium-sized. V and J are TRBV6-1 and TRBJ2-5; 10 nucleotides match TRBD1. The end of the DNA is better explained by TRBJ2-7, so the J call may be wrong. Germline CDR1 and CDR2: MNHNS and SASEGT. CDR3 size: 14 residues. The CDR3 sequence is CASSEGQGAYEQYF. The CDR3 region has the DNA TGTGCCAGCAGTGAAGGACAGGGGGCATACGAGCAGTACTTC.

This chain uses TRBV6-6 with TRBJ2-1, with 14 bases identical to TRBD2. From germline, CDR1 is MNHNY and CDR2 SVGAGI (reference sequence). Germline trimming cut 4 bases from V and 9 bases from J; bases unmatched to any gene: 5. The CDR3 sequence is 15 residues long. CDR3 sequence (DNA): TGTGCCAGCAGTTCCGGGACTAGCGGGAGCGCTGAGCAGTTCTTC. It codes for CASSSGTSGSAEQFF.

This clonotype was seen a handful of times. An end of the junction does not agree with germline; a read error may underlie this. The V call is TRBV12-3 or TRBV12-4, the J call TRBJ2-4, with 8 bases lining up with TRBD1. The CDR3 sequence is 17 residues long. CDR3 nucleotide sequence: TGTGCCAGCAGGGGGAGTGCGGACAGGGAGATACATTCACCCCTCCACTTC. Residues: CASRGSADREIHSPLHF.

This chain uses TRBV7-6 with TRBJ2-3; D gene uncertain. The V gene lost 4 bases and the J gene lost 2 bases, with 10 bases spanning the gap. This CDR3 comprises 14 residues. Germline V gene data show CDR1 as SGHVS and CDR2 as FNYEAQ. Here the CDR3 reads CASSSRQLTDTQYF. CDR3 DNA: TGTGCCAGCAGCTCAAGACAACTCACAGATACGCAGTATTTT. The whole variable domain, remainder taken from reference TRBV7-6 and TRBJ2-3, is GAGVSQSPRYKVTKRGQDVALRCDPISGHVSLYWYRQALGQGPEFLTYFNYEAQQDKSGLPNDRFSAERPEGSISTLTIQRTEQRDSAMYRCASSSRQLTDTQYFGPGTRLTVL.

This clonotype showed up just a few times. The rearrangement joins TRBV6-4 to TRBJ2-1; D tentatively reads TRBD1 or TRBD2 (5 bases each). The J call may be in error: the DNA end matches TRBJ2-7 better. CDR3 length: 15 residues. Germline V gives CDR1 MRHNA, CDR2 SNTAGT. The DNA of the CDR3 is TGTGCCAGCAGTGACTCCGAGGGGTTGGGGAATGAGCAGTACTTC. Translation: CASSDSEGLGNEQYF.

This clonotype was seen more than once but under ten times. The chain employs TRBV27 and TRBJ2-1, with unresolved D. Deletions cut 3 bases from V and 8 bases from J, with 17 bases between. From germline, CDR1 is MNHEY and CDR2 SMNVEV (reference sequence). This CDR3 is 15 amino acids long. Written as DNA, the CDR3 is TGTGCCAGCAGTTTGGAACTATCGACGTGGGATGAGCAGTTCTTC. It translates to CASSLELSTWDEQFF.

The chain combines TRBV7-1 with TRBJ2-2, with D possibly matching TRBD2 (6 bases). TRBV7-1 is an ORF; its function is uncertain. Deletions cut 8 bases from V and 3 bases from J, with 16 bases between. The CDR3 extends over 15 amino acids. For the CDR3, the DNA is TGTGCCAGCCCAATCGGGACTTGGGACACCGGGGAGCTGTTTTTT. Translated: CASPIGTWDTGELFF.

This clonotype is categorized as medium-sized. The chain couples TRBV6-1 to TRBJ2-1, with 9 bases fitting TRBD1. Germline V gene data show CDR1 as MNHNS and CDR2 as SASEGT. V gave up 6 bases and J gave up 10 bases; unmatched junction bases: 16. The CDR3 sequence is 16 residues long. CDR3 loop: CASSRKTGTGIHEQFF. In nucleotides, the CDR3 is TGTGCCAGCAGCCGGAAAACCGGGACAGGGATCCACGAGCAGTTCTTC.

The rearrangement uses TRBV6-1 and TRBJ2-1; 12 bases agree with TRBD1. The CDR3 is 17 residues long. The germline V gene has CDR1 MNHNS and CDR2 SASEGT. V was clipped by 5 bases and J by 7 bases; unmatched bases: 12. The CDR3 DNA is TGTGCCAGCAGTTCACTTTCTGGGGACAGGGGGCGGAATGAGCAGTTCTTC. This codes for CASSSLSGDRGRNEQFF.

Worth noting for this clonotype: A read error is possible here, since a much larger clone lies one base away. The V call is TRBV6-1, the J call TRBJ2-3; either TRBD1 or TRBD2 may supply D (5 bases each). The CDR3 is made up of 15 amino acids. Germline loops: CDR1 MNHNS, CDR2 SASEGT. CDR3 DNA sequence: TGTGCCAACAGTACTACCGGGACCCCCACAGATACGCAGTATTTT. Residues: CANSTTGTPTDTQYF.

By share, this clonotype ranks as medium-sized. The chain recombines TRBV7-8 with TRBJ2-5; 11 positions agree with TRBD2. The CDR3 has 14 residues. Germline V gene lookup returns CDR1 SGHVS and CDR2 FQNEAQ. With V trimmed by 5 bases and J by 5 bases, 4 bases remained unmatched. In DNA, the CDR3 is TGTGCCAGCAGCGCTAGCGGGGGGCTTGAGACCCAGTACTTC. It specifies CASSASGGLETQYF.

The sample holds a few counts of this clonotype. V and J are TRBV6-1 and TRBJ2-5, with D uncertain. V shed 5 bases and J shed 2 bases, with 15 bases lying between them. Germline CDR1 and CDR2: MNHNS and SASEGT. The CDR3 loop spans 15 amino acids. The CDR3 loop reads CASSLVGREQETQYF. The CDR3 DNA follows: TGTGCCAGCAGTCTAGTCGGGCGTGAACAAGAGACCCAGTACTTC.

The V and J genes are TRBV10-2 and TRBJ2-1; 9 bases line up with TRBD1. The J call may be faulty, since TRBJ2-7 better matches the DNA end. The CDR3 runs 16 residues. The germline gives CDR1 WSHSY, CDR2 SAAADI. In DNA, the CDR3 is TGCGCCAGCAGTGATCCGGGGACAGGGAGTCTTTTCGAGCAGTACGTC. As protein: CASSDPGTGSLFEQYV.

The J gene is TRBJ1-5, the V gene TRBV6-5; tentative D call: TRBD1 (5 bases). The germline CDR1 and CDR2 sequences are MNHEY and SVGAGI. This CDR3 contains 13 residues. V was pared by 5 bases and J by 6 bases, with 11 bases between. This chain's CDR3 is CASSERRGQPQHF. CDR3 coding DNA: TGTGCCAGCAGTGAAAGAAGGGGTCAGCCCCAGCATTTT.

This clonotype was detected a few times. CDR3 coding DNA: TGTGCCAGCAGTATGGGACGGGCGAACACTGAAGCTTTCTTT. Its protein product is CASSMGRANTEAFF. The chain carries TRBV6-1 and TRBJ1-1; D is possibly TRBD1 (5 bases). The ends were cut back, 5 bases at V and 1 base at J, with 11 bases in the middle. Germline V gene lookup returns CDR1 MNHNS and CDR2 SASEGT. The CDR3 covers 14 residues.

The chain uses TRBV6-5 and TRBJ2-5; D might be TRBD1 or TRBD2, each matching 5 bases. The J call may not be correct, given that the DNA end is closer to TRBJ2-7. This CDR3 region has 17 residues. The germline V gene has CDR1 MNHEY and CDR2 SVGAGI. Written as DNA, the CDR3 is TGTGCCAGCAGTTACAGCCCCCCCGGGGCCTACCACTACGAGCAGTACTTC. It encodes CASSYSPPGAYHYEQYF.

The sample holds one count of this clonotype. This chain joins TRBV6-6 and TRBJ2-1, with D unresolved. Germline assignment: CDR1 MNHNY and CDR2 SVGAGI (reference sequence). The CDR3 runs to 14 residues. The V and J ends lost 1 base and 10 bases respectively, with 14 bases between them. In DNA, the CDR3 is TGTGCCAGCAGTTACTTAGGCGGAACCTACGAGCAGTTCTTC. It translates to CASSYLGGTYEQFF.

This clonotype is medium-sized. The chain couples TRBV7-2 to TRBJ2-1, with 7 nucleotides matching TRBD1. Per the germline V gene, CDR1 is SGHTA and CDR2 is FQGNSA. This CDR3 is built from 14 residues. Losses at the gene ends were 1 base for V and 12 bases for J; bases not matched to a gene: 9. CDR3 region: CASSLGWQGERQFF. The CDR3 DNA follows: TGTGCCAGCAGCTTAGGGTGGCAGGGGGAGCGGCAGTTCTTC.

The rearrangement links TRBV6-1 to TRBJ2-1, with TRBD2 matching over 9 bases. The J call may be in error: the DNA end matches TRBJ2-5 better. The CDR3 consists of 15 residues. The germline V gene has CDR1 MNHNS and CDR2 SASEGT. CDR3 protein: CASSEWWREGETQYF. The CDR3 DNA reads TGTGCCAGCAGTGAATGGTGGCGGGAGGGGGAGACCCAGTACTTC.

This clonotype appeared a few times. This may stem from a read error, because a much larger clone lies one nucleotide away. The chain joins TRBV6-1 to TRBJ2-2; TRBD1 matches at 8 bases. Per the germline V gene, CDR1 is MNHNS and CDR2 is SASEGT. The V and J ends lost 7 bases and 3 bases, in that order; junction bases with no gene match: 7. CDR3 size: 15 residues. The CDR3 bases are TGTGCCAGCATAACCGGGACAGGTTACACCGGGGAGCTGTTTTTT. Translating gives CASITGTGYTGELFF.

The rearrangement uses TRBV6-1 and TRBJ2-3, with D hard to call. V lost 6 bases, J lost 0 bases, and 4 bases lay in between. CDR1 is MNHNS, CDR2 SASEGT, per germline. CDR3 length: 12 residues. The chain's CDR3 is CASSSSTDTQYF. In nucleotides, the CDR3 is TGTGCCAGCAGCAGTAGCACAGATACGCAGTATTTT.

This clonotype is medium-sized in the sample. The V and J genes are TRBV7-2 and TRBJ2-5; 10 nucleotides line up with TRBD2. Germline V gene sequence: CDR1 SGHTA, CDR2 FQGNSA. Unmatched junction bases numbered 8, after V lost 2 bases and J lost 5 bases. There are 16 residues in the CDR3. CDR3 nucleotide sequence: TGTGCCAGCAGCTTACGAACTAGCGGGATGGGTGAGACCCAGTACTTC. This codes for CASSLRTSGMGETQYF.

This clonotype qualifies as medium-sized. The chain uses TRBV7-3 and TRBJ2-3; D is unresolved. Germline CDR1 and CDR2: SGHTA and FQGTGA. V was trimmed by 2 bases and J by 0 bases, leaving 15 bases between them. The CDR3 is 17 residues long. The DNA for the CDR3 is TGTGCCAGCAGCTTATCCCCCACCTCTGCTAGCACAGATACGCAGTATTTT. Encoded protein: CASSLSPTSASTDTQYF.

In its sample, this clonotype was seen a few times. The chain is built from TRBV6-1 and TRBJ2-1; perhaps TRBD1 as D (5 bases). Trimming took 5 bases from V and 8 from J, leaving 10 bases between them. The germline V gene encodes CDR1 MNHNS and CDR2 SASEGT. The CDR3 covers 12 residues. The CDR3 sequence is CASSTQGDEQFF. CDR3 nucleotide sequence: TGTGCCAGCAGTACCCAAGGGGATGAGCAGTTCTTC.

By proportion, this clonotype is medium-sized. The gene calls are TRBV12-3 or TRBV12-4 and TRBJ2-1, with TRBD2 matching 10 bases. The CDR3 covers 14 residues. V gave up 3 bases and J gave up 8 bases; unmatched junction bases: 4. CDR3 in amino acids: CASSFTGTSDEQFF. The CDR3 bases are TGTGCCAGCAGTTTCACAGGGACTAGCGATGAGCAGTTCTTC.

The chain recombines TRBV6-5 with TRBJ2-5; D assignment may be TRBD1 or TRBD2 (6 bases each). CDR1 is MNHEY and CDR2 is SVGAGI in the germline V gene. The CDR3 runs to 16 residues. The V and J ends lost 0 bases and 7 bases respectively, with 18 bases between them. The CDR3 nucleotides read TGTGCCAGCAGTTACTCGATGTCGGGGGCGGGCGGGACCCAGTACTTC. This translates into CASSYSMSGAGGTQYF.

Within the sample, this clonotype is medium-sized (0.01 to 0.1%). The V call is TRBV6-1, the J call TRBJ2-1; 8 nucleotides match TRBD1. The DNA end is a closer match to TRBJ2-7, so the J assignment may be wrong. Germline V gene sequence: CDR1 MNHNS, CDR2 SASEGT. CDR3 length equals 15 residues. CDR3 in DNA: TGTGCCAGCAAAGTCGGACAGGGACAACCTTACGAGCAGTACTTC. Amino acid sequence: CASKVGQGQPYEQYF.

The CDR3 here is CASSYSGGETQFF. Here the CDR3 DNA reads TGTGCCAGCAGTTACTCAGGAGGAGAGACCCAGTTCTTC. The chain is built from TRBV6-6 and TRBJ2-1; a weak D match, TRBD2 (5 bases). The CDR3 runs 13 residues. V was clipped by 0 bases and J by 13 bases, with 13 bases between them. In germline, CDR1 is MNHNY, CDR2 SVGAGI (reference sequence).

In this sample, this clonotype turned up a few times. The chain carries TRBV4-1 and TRBJ2-2; a possible D gene is TRBD1 (6 bases). Between the trimmed V and J ends, which lost 2 bases and 4 bases, there was a span of 8 bases. The CDR3 has 14 amino acids. CDR1 and CDR2 (germline): MGHRA, YSYEKL. CDR3: CASSQPRGTGELFF. The CDR3, as DNA: TGCGCCAGCAGCCAACCCAGGGGCACCGGGGAGCTGTTTTTT.

This sequence joins TRBV25-1 and TRBJ2-5; a possible D gene is TRBD1 (5 bases). Trimming took 6 bases from V and 4 from J, leaving 18 bases between them. Germline lookup yields CDR1 MGHDK and CDR2 SYGVNS. The CDR3 has 15 residues. The CDR3 is CASSVKGAVGETQYF. CDR3 nucleotide sequence: TGTGCCAGCAGCGTAAAAGGGGCAGTGGGAGAGACCCAGTACTTC. The whole variable domain, filled in from reference TRBV25-1 and TRBJ2-5, reads EADIYQTPRYLVIGTGKKITLECSQTMGHDKMYWYQQDPGMELHLIHYSYGVNSTEKGDLSSESTVSRIRTEHFPLTLESARPSHTSQYLCASSVKGAVGETQYFGPGTRLLVL.

This clonotype has more than one count but fewer than ten. The chain couples TRBV12-3 or TRBV12-4 to TRBJ2-1; 10 nucleotides agree with TRBD2. V lost 2 bases and J lost 5; bases outside the gene matches: 0. The CDR3 is made up of 14 amino acids. In nucleotides, the CDR3 is TGTGCCAGCAGTTTACTAGCGGGAGACAATGAGCAGTTCTTC. This codes for CASSLLAGDNEQFF.

This clonotype has just a few counts. The CDR3 loop reads CASSFTSGGTKTYEQYF. CDR3 DNA sequence: TGTGCCAGCAGCTTCACTAGCGGGGGTACAAAAACCTACGAGCAGTACTTC. The rearrangement uses TRBV7-2 and TRBJ2-1; 11 bases are shared with TRBD2. The DNA end is a closer match to TRBJ2-7, so the J assignment may be wrong. The CDR3 covers 17 residues. CDR1 and CDR2 from the germline V gene are SGHTA and FQGNSA.